A single sample gave rise to the 16 T cell receptor beta chains below, sequenced in a study of cytomegalovirus exposure and HLA in healthy donors. Measured with immunoSEQ multiplex PCR; TCRdb has only the in-frame clones, and not every one. The sample contains under 400,000 clones, about nine tenths of which appear only once. The specimen was PBMCs. These receptors were collected from a young woman in good health and CMV-seronegative.

The chain carries TRBV5-4 and TRBJ1-2, with D possibly TRBD1 on 5 matching bases. Germline V gene sequence: CDR1 SGHNT, CDR2 YYREEE (reference sequence). The V gene lost 4 bases and the J gene lost 1 base, with 20 bases spanning the gap. This CDR3 is 17 amino acids long. CDR3 residues: CASSPFGGGRGNYGYTF. Here the CDR3 DNA reads TGTGCCAGCAGCCCCTTCGGGGGAGGAAGGGGTAACTATGGCTACACCTTC.

V and J are TRBV5-1 and TRBJ2-3, with 12 nucleotides matching TRBD2. CDR1 is SGHRS, CDR2 YFSETQ, per germline. V lost 4 bases and J lost 6; bases outside the gene matches: 12. This CDR3 is 17 amino acids long. CDR3 nucleotides: TGCGCCAGCAGCGTCCCGACTAGCGGGGGAGGATTCGATACGCAGTATTTT. Translating gives CASSVPTSGGGFDTQYF.

This chain uses TRBV28 with TRBJ1-2; 8 bases line up with TRBD1. The CDR3 has 15 residues. The germline gives CDR1 MDHEN, CDR2 SYDVKM. V shed 4 bases, J shed 6 bases, and the junction held 10 bases outside the gene matches. CDR3 loop: CASSSHTGGSDGYTF. The CDR3 DNA sequence: TGTGCCAGCAGTTCACACACAGGGGGAAGCGATGGCTACACCTTC.

The chain employs TRBV4-2 and TRBJ1-4; the D is unclear. Germline CDR1 LGHNA, CDR2 YNFKEQ. Deletions cut 0 bases from V and 0 bases from J, with 8 bases between. This CDR3 region has 16 residues. The CDR3 reads CASSQELTATNEKLFF. In DNA, the CDR3 is TGTGCCAGCAGCCAAGAGTTAACAGCAACTAATGAAAAACTGTTTTTT.

Worth noting for this clone: The sample contains more than one DNA sequence encoding this CDR3. The rearrangement links TRBV27 to TRBJ2-7, with 8 bases matching TRBD1. This CDR3 spans 13 amino acids. With V trimmed by 2 bases and J by 4 bases, 1 base remained unmatched. Germline values: CDR1 MNHEY, CDR2 SMNVEV (reference sequence). CDR3 region: CASSLQGAYEQYF. The CDR3 bases are TGTGCCAGCAGTTTACAGGGGGCTTACGAGCAGTACTTC.

The J gene is TRBJ2-7, the V gene TRBV4-1; 10 bases map to TRBD1. From germline, CDR1 is MGHRA and CDR2 YSYEKL. V shed 4 bases, J shed 3 bases, and the junction held 6 bases outside the gene matches. The CDR3 is 15 residues long. Written as DNA, the CDR3 is TGCGCCAGCAGCCGTCCGGGACAGGGGATCTACGAGCAGTACTTC. It specifies CASSRPGQGIYEQYF.

V is TRBV18 and J is TRBJ2-7, with 14 bases matching TRBD2. Looked up from germline, CDR1 is KGHSH and CDR2 is LQKENI. V shed 0 bases and J 7 bases; nucleotides not matched to a gene: 5. The CDR3 consists of 16 residues. CDR3 nucleotides: TGTGCCAGCTCACCACCGAGACTAGCGGGGGGGCGAGAGCAGTACTTC. The encoded protein is CASSPPRLAGGREQYF.

The chain recombines TRBV18 with TRBJ2-7; 7 positions match TRBD1. J gave up 0 bases and V 3 bases, and 5 bases lay outside the gene matches. This CDR3 has 15 residues. Germline V lookup: CDR1 KGHSH, CDR2 LQKENI. The CDR3 loop is CASSPTQGSSYEQYF. The CDR3 nucleotides read TGTGCCAGCTCACCTACACAGGGGAGCTCCTACGAGCAGTACTTC.

The rearrangement joins TRBV5-5 to TRBJ1-3, with 9 positions matching TRBD1. The V and J ends lost 2 bases and 4 bases, in that order; junction bases with no gene match: 4. The CDR3 is 15 residues long. Per the germline V gene, CDR1 is SGHKS and CDR2 is YYEKEE (reference sequence). CDR3 region: CASSFTGGHGNTIYF. As DNA, the CDR3 is TGTGCCAGCAGCTTTACAGGGGGCCACGGAAACACCATATATTTT.

This chain uses TRBV7-3 with TRBJ2-3, with 8 positions matching TRBD2. In germline, CDR1 is SGHTA, CDR2 FQGTGA. Trimming took 4 bases from V and 1 from J; bases not matched to a gene: 4. The CDR3 loop spans 15 amino acids. The DNA of the CDR3 is TGTGCCAGCAGCTCAAAGCGGGAGCGCACAGATACGCAGTATTTT. Its translation: CASSSKRERTDTQYF.

This chain joins TRBV15 and TRBJ2-6; 11 bases match TRBD2. The CDR3 contains 20 residues. Per germline, CDR1 LNHNV and CDR2 YYDKDF (reference sequence). V gave up 0 bases and J gave up 4 bases; unmatched junction bases: 11. The CDR3 spells CATSRDLTSGSLAGANVLTF. In nucleotides, the CDR3 is TGTGCCACCAGCAGAGATCTTACTAGCGGGAGCCTCGCCGGGGCCAACGTCCTGACTTTC.

The CDR3 reads CASSFPSNEQFF. The CDR3 coding sequence is TGTGCCAGCAGTTTCCCCAGCAATGAGCAGTTCTTC. The rearrangement links TRBV27 to TRBJ2-1; D is unclear. Germline V gene data show CDR1 as MNHEY and CDR2 as SMNVEV (reference sequence). The CDR3 spans 12 residues. Trimming shortened V by 3 bases and J by 6 bases, and 6 bases separated the two germline ends.

The J gene is TRBJ1-1, the V gene TRBV7-9; maybe TRBD1 (5 bases). Germline V CDR1 and CDR2: SEHNR, FQNEAQ (reference sequence). There are 14 residues in the CDR3. V lost 5 bases and J 3 bases, leaving 13 bases between the germline ends. The CDR3 spells CASSASWGDTEAFF. As DNA, the CDR3 is TGTGCCAGCAGCGCCTCTTGGGGGGACACTGAAGCTTTCTTT. Together with reference TRBV7-9 and TRBJ1-1, the CDR3 gives the full variable domain: DTGVSQNPRHKITKRGQNVTFRCDPISEHNRLYWYRQTLGQGPEFLTYFQNEAQLEKSRLLSDRFSAERPKGSFSTLEIQRTEQGDSAMYLCASSASWGDTEAFFGQGTRLTVV.

V is TRBV15 and J is TRBJ2-3; 8 positions match TRBD1. In germline, CDR1 is LNHNV, CDR2 YYDKDF (reference sequence). The junction had 3 bases not matched to a gene; V was cut back by 2 bases and J by 2 bases. The CDR3 runs 15 residues. The CDR3 loop reads CATSRSTGATDTQYF. The CDR3 coding sequence is TGTGCCACCAGCAGATCGACAGGGGCCACAGATACGCAGTATTTT.

The V and J genes are TRBV4-1 and TRBJ1-2; D possibly corresponds to TRBD1 (5 bases). CDR1 and CDR2 from the germline V gene are MGHRA and YSYEKL. This CDR3 is built from 14 residues. The V end lost 5 bases, the J end lost 2 bases, and 12 bases lay between the germline ends. CDR3 loop: CASSVGRANYGYTF. The CDR3 DNA reads TGCGCCAGCAGCGTCGGCAGGGCAAACTATGGCTACACCTTC.

The chain combines TRBV28 with TRBJ1-5; D may be TRBD1 (5 bases). The CDR3 is 14 residues long. The germline V and J ends were trimmed by 5 bases and 7 bases, with 15 bases remaining between them. Germline CDR1 MDHEN, CDR2 SYDVKM. The CDR3 DNA reads as TGTGCCAGCAGTGGATCGCAGGGAACCCAGCCCCAGCATTTT. It translates to CASSGSQGTQPQHF.